The T cell receptor beta chain described here comes from a study of blood T cell repertoires in COVID-19. Study background: T cells, B-cell-depleted T cells, or PBMCs supplied cDNA or gDNA.

How the authors handled the data: Scientists estimated how many nucleated cells there were by amplifying reference gene primers. The data were produced by immunoSEQ multiplex PCR, yet TCRdb's version contains in-frame clones alone and is incomplete. The D gene and trimming were derived from the DNA, and the V and J assignments and clone size from that table. In the table there are roughly 130,000 clones, approximately 80% of which are singletons. The V gene end was trimmed by 5 bases and the J gene end by 0 bases; junction bases not matched to a gene: 8. The CDR3 runs 18 residues. The germline V gene encodes CDR1 SEHNR and CDR2 FQNEAQ (reference sequence).

J is TRBJ2-3 and V is TRBV7-9, with 13 bases matching TRBD2. Sequencing was done on a sample of peripheral blood. This sequence was found in a woman between 70 and 85 years old with acute or convalescent COVID-19. CDR3 amino acids: CASSLGLAGATSTDTQYF. The CDR3 DNA reads as TGTGCCAGCAGCCTTGGACTAGCGGGGGCCACTAGCACAGATACGCAGTATTTT.